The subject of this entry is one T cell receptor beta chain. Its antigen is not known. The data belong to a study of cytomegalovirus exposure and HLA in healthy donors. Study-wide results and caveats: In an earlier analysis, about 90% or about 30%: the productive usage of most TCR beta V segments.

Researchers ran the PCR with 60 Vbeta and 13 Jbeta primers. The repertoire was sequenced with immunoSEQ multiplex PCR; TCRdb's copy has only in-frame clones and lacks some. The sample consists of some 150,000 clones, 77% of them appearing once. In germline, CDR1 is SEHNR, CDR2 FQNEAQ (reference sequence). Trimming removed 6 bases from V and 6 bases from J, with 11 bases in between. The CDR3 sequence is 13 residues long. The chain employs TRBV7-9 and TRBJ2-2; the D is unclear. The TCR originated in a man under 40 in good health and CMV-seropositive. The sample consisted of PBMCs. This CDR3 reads CASRRNLAGELFF. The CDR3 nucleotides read TGTGCCAGCAGGCGCAACTTGGCCGGGGAGCTGTTTTTT.